Below, 27 T cell receptor beta chains from the same sample are listed, as sequenced in a study. Cells sorted as Tregs were CD4+, CD25+ and CD127-/low. One entry per CDR3 protein, called by TCRdb with MiXCR from the 5' RACE reads. This sample has 32,000 or so distinct CDR3 sequences, with 27% found just once. The source material was tumor-infiltrating Tregs sorted from the breast tumor. The receptor set was obtained from a female donor with breast cancer.

This clonotype is termed medium-sized. V and J are TRBV4-1 and TRBJ2-7; D gene ambiguous. V was cut by 2 bases and J by 2 bases, with 13 bases left in between. Germline V CDR1 and CDR2: MGHRA, YSYEKL. The CDR3 is 15 amino acids. The CDR3 coding sequence is TGCGCCAGCAGCCAAAACCAGGCTTTTCCCTACGAGCAGTACTTC. It yields the protein CASSQNQAFPYEQYF.

The chain couples TRBV30 to TRBJ1-2, with D possibly matching TRBD1 (6 bases). V lost 3 bases and J lost 7, with 15 bases in between. This CDR3 region has 13 residues. CDR1 GTSNPN and CDR2 SVGIG come from the germline V gene (reference sequence). DNA for the CDR3: TGTGCCTGGAGCCCCGGTGGGGGCTTTGGCTACACCTTC. Its protein product is CAWSPGGGFGYTF.

In its sample, this clonotype ranks as medium-sized. The chain recombines TRBV9 with TRBJ1-2, with 7 positions matching TRBD1. The trim removed 3 bases at V and 5 bases at J, leaving 13 bases unmatched. Germline V CDR1 and CDR2: SGDLS, YYNGEE. The CDR3 consists of 16 residues. CDR3 sequence (DNA): TGTGCCAGCAGCGATCCCCTTAGACAGGGACGATATGGCTACACCTTC. Its protein product is CASSDPLRQGRYGYTF. The full variable domain, rest sourced from reference TRBV9 and TRBJ1-2, is DSGVTQTPKHLITATGQRVTLRCSPRSGDLSVYWYQQSLDQGLQFLIQYYNGEERAKGNILERFSAQQFPDLHSELNLSSLELGDSALYFCASSDPLRQGRYGYTFGSGTRLTVV.

This clonotype has ten or more counts. The CDR3 here is CASSRGLAGQFF. DNA of the CDR3: TGTGCCAGCAGCCGGGGACTAGCAGGGCAGTTCTTC. This sequence joins TRBV7-9 and TRBJ2-1; 9 nucleotides line up with TRBD2. The germline CDR1 and CDR2 sequences are SEHNR and FQNEAQ (reference sequence). The J segment lost 12 bases and the V segment lost 5 bases, leaving 5 bases of the junction unmatched. The CDR3 extends over 12 amino acids.

A word on this clonotype: It may be a read error: a sequence one base away is much more abundant. The chain combines TRBV20-1 with TRBJ2-3; 16 bases are shared with TRBD2. CDR3 length: 20 residues. CDR1 and CDR2 from the germline V gene are DFQATT and SNEGSKA (reference sequence). V lost 3 bases, J lost 1 base, and 13 bases stayed unmatched. CDR3 DNA: TGCAGTGCTAGTTATCCCCCGGGACTAGCGGGAGGGGCTGGCACAGATACGCAGTATTTT. It is translated as CSASYPPGLAGGAGTDTQYF.

Many counts were recorded for this clonotype. J is TRBJ1-2 and V is TRBV9, with 9 bases fitting TRBD1. V lost 4 bases and J lost 0; bases outside the gene matches: 10. This CDR3 is 17 amino acids long. Germline V gene sequence: CDR1 SGDLS, CDR2 YYNGEE. CDR3 bases: TGTGCCAGCAGCTCAACAGGGGGCCAAGTATCTAACTATGGCTACACCTTC. Translated, it gives CASSSTGGQVSNYGYTF.

This clonotype occurred a few times. A read error may explain this, as a much larger clone is one base away. This rearrangement joins TRBV5-6 to TRBJ1-5, with 7 bases matching TRBD1. The length of the CDR3 is 14 residues. The germline V gene has CDR1 SGHDT and CDR2 YYEEEE. J lost 6 bases, V lost 4 bases, and 7 bases had no gene match. CDR3 DNA sequence: TGTGCCAGCAGCCCCAGGGGGTCACGTCAGCCCCAGCATTTT. Its protein product is CASSPRGSRQPQHF.

This clonotype showed up just a few times. The V and J genes are TRBV7-2 and TRBJ1-5, with D possibly matching TRBD1 (6 bases). The CDR3 consists of 16 residues. Trimming shortened V by 1 base and J by 3 bases, and 13 bases separated the two germline ends. The germline V gene encodes CDR1 SGHTA and CDR2 FQGNSA. CDR3 amino acids: CASSLVVTGSNQPQHF. The CDR3 DNA follows: TGTGCCAGCAGCTTAGTTGTAACAGGGTCCAATCAGCCCCAGCATTTT.

For this clonotype: This clone may be a read error of a much larger clone one base away. This rearrangement joins TRBV6-5 to TRBJ1-1; tentatively, D is TRBD1 (5 bases). The V end lost 4 bases, the J end lost 5 bases, and 11 bases lay between the germline ends. Germline V gene sequence: CDR1 MNHEY, CDR2 SVGAGI. CDR3 length: 13 amino acids. CDR3 nucleotide sequence: TGTGCCAGCAGTTGCCTCGGGGCGACTGAAGCTTTCTTT. This gives the protein CASSCLGATEAFF.

This clonotype was recorded a few times. A read error may be the cause here, since a much bigger clone is one base away. The CDR3 region has the DNA TGTGCCAGCAGCTTGGGGGCATCAAAGTACAATGAGCAGTTCTTC. This gives the protein CASSLGASKYNEQFF. The gene calls are TRBV5-5 and TRBJ2-1; unclear D gene. The CDR3 totals 15 residues. Germline-derived CDR1 and CDR2 are SGHKS and YYEKEE (reference sequence). The V and J ends lost 0 bases and 4 bases respectively, with 11 bases between them. Based on the CDR3 plus reference TRBV5-5 and TRBJ2-1, the full variable domain is DAGVTQSPTHLIKTRGQQVTLRCSPISGHKSVSWYQQVLGQGPQFIFQYYEKEERGRGNFPDRFSARQFPNYSSELNVNALLLGDSALYLCASSLGASKYNEQFFGPGTRLTVL.

This clonotype was counted many times. The V call is TRBV20-1, the J call TRBJ2-7, with D uncertain. CDR1 is DFQATT, CDR2 SNEGSKA, per germline (reference sequence). The CDR3 contains 12 residues. V was cut by 2 bases and J by 0 bases, with 5 bases left in between. The CDR3 is CSARSFSYEQYF. The DNA of the CDR3 is TGCAGTGCTAGATCCTTCTCCTACGAGCAGTACTTC.

The chain combines TRBV6-5 with TRBJ1-5, with 8 bases fitting TRBD1. Looked up from germline, CDR1 is MNHEY and CDR2 is SVGAGI. CDR3 length equals 14 residues. Trimming at V came to 4 bases and at J to 7 bases, leaving 6 bases not matched to a gene. The CDR3, as DNA: TGTGCCAGCAGTTCCGCTTGGACAGGGCAGCCCCAGCATTTT. Amino acids: CASSSAWTGQPQHF.

In this sample, this clonotype is medium-sized. The genes are TRBV12-3 or TRBV12-4 and TRBJ2-6, with 7 bases aligning to TRBD1. V trimming: 8 bases; J trimming: 2 bases; junction bases outside the gene matches: 12. The CDR3 totals 17 residues. CDR3: CASARDSSIPGANVLTF. Written as DNA, the CDR3 is TGTGCCAGCGCCCGGGACAGCTCGATTCCTGGGGCCAACGTCCTGACTTTC.

The V call is TRBV14, the J call TRBJ1-2; D remains ambiguous. CDR1 is SGHDN, CDR2 FVKESK, per germline. V was pared by 3 bases and J by 7 bases, with 12 bases between. This CDR3 spans 13 amino acids. CDR3 sequence: CASSQFQVIGYTF. As DNA, the CDR3 is TGTGCCAGCAGCCAGTTCCAGGTCATTGGCTACACCTTC.

The genes are TRBV20-1 and TRBJ2-2; D is possibly TRBD1 (6 bases). The CDR3 spans 17 residues. Germline V gene lookup returns CDR1 DFQATT and CDR2 SNEGSKA (reference sequence). The V end was cut by 0 bases, the J end by 0 bases, with 14 bases between. As DNA, the CDR3 is TGCAGTGCTAGAGATCAAAGACAGGCTTCGAACACCGGGGAGCTGTTTTTT. The encoded protein is CSARDQRQASNTGELFF.

The chain combines TRBV20-1 with TRBJ2-1; D is undetermined. Looked up from germline, CDR1 is DFQATT and CDR2 is SNEGSKA (reference sequence). Trimming cost V 3 bases and J 1 base, with 10 bases left between them. There are 14 residues in the CDR3. This chain's CDR3 is CSASRHGSYNEQFF. In nucleotides, the CDR3 is TGCAGTGCTAGTCGTCACGGTTCCTACAATGAGCAGTTCTTC.

A word on this clonotype: This clone may be a read error of a much larger clone one base away. No conserved phenylalanine or tryptophan ends this CDR3, so it is likely a read error. V usage is TRBV20-1 and J usage is TRBJ1-2, with 9 bases that match TRBD1. The CDR3 loop spans 13 amino acids. V shed 6 bases and J 6 bases; nucleotides not matched to a gene: 8. Germline-derived CDR1 and CDR2 are DFQATT and SNEGSKA (reference sequence). This chain's CDR3 is CSAQGGQGHGYTS. The CDR3 region has the DNA TGCAGTGCCCAGGGGGGACAGGGTCATGGCTACACCTCC.

This clonotype was seen repeatedly, ten times or more. This chain links TRBV27 with TRBJ2-7; D is perhaps TRBD2 (5 bases). V was cut by 4 bases and J by 2 bases, with 12 bases left in between. The CDR3 covers 14 residues. CDR1 and CDR2 (germline): MNHEY, SMNVEV (reference sequence). The CDR3 is CASSYGLGTYEQYF. CDR3 DNA: TGTGCCAGCAGTTACGGACTGGGGACCTACGAGCAGTACTTC.

This clonotype was seen a handful of times. It may be a read error: a sequence one base away is much more abundant. The chain uses TRBV6-5 and TRBJ2-7; TRBD2 agrees at 14 bases. The CDR3 length is 18 residues. CDR1 MNHEY and CDR2 SVGAGI come from the germline V gene. The DNA of the CDR3 is TGTGCCGGCAGTTACCGACCCCGGACTAGCGGGAGGAACTACGAGCAGTACTTC. Protein sequence: CAGSYRPRTSGRNYEQYF.

This clonotype showed up many times. The chain recombines TRBV28 with TRBJ1-1; a possible D gene is TRBD1 (5 bases). Trimming took off 7 bases at V and 1 base at J, with 13 bases between the two ends. CDR1 is MDHEN, CDR2 SYDVKM, per germline. The CDR3 length is 14 residues. CDR3 sequence: CASTSAGQNTEAFF. The CDR3 DNA reads as TGTGCCAGCACCTCAGCCGGACAGAACACTGAAGCTTTCTTT.

This clonotype was seen a few times. The V and J genes are TRBV7-3 and TRBJ2-1; perhaps TRBD1 as D (5 bases). V gave up 0 bases and J gave up 9 bases, with 12 bases separating them. The CDR3 runs 14 residues. Germline lookup yields CDR1 SGHTA and CDR2 FQGTGA. The CDR3: CASSLTSRVGEQFF. CDR3 DNA sequence: TGTGCCAGCAGCTTAACATCCAGGGTGGGTGAGCAGTTCTTC.

This clonotype was observed at least ten times. This chain joins TRBV28 and TRBJ2-1; 8 positions match TRBD2. Germline lookup yields CDR1 MDHEN and CDR2 SYDVKM. This CDR3 is built from 17 residues. V lost 0 bases to trimming and J lost 4 bases; unmatched junction nucleotides: 8. The CDR3 DNA is TGTGCCAGCAGTTTATGGGGTAGTAGCGGGGCTTACAATGAGCAGTTCTTC. Its translation: CASSLWGSSGAYNEQFF.

This clonotype was recorded a few times. The chain is built from TRBV28 and TRBJ1-5; 8 bases align to TRBD1. The V and J ends lost 1 base and 5 bases, in that order; junction bases with no gene match: 4. The V gene's germline CDR1 is MDHEN and CDR2 SYDVKM. The CDR3 contains 15 residues. The CDR3: CASSLSGQGHQPQHF. The DNA of the CDR3 is TGTGCCAGCAGTTTATCTGGACAGGGCCATCAGCCCCAGCATTTT.

As regards this clonotype: This may be a read error: a much more frequent sequence differs by one nucleotide. The CDR3 carries no conserved terminal phenylalanine or tryptophan, so it likely arises from a read error. The chain links TRBV5-1 to TRBJ1-5, with a weak D call TRBD1 (6 bases). Germline V gives CDR1 SGHRS, CDR2 YFSETQ. With 4 bases removed from V and 4 bases from J, the gap between germline ends came to 15 bases. The CDR3 sequence is 15 residues long. The DNA for the CDR3 is TGCGCCAGCAGCCTCAACACAGGGAATAATCAGCCCCAGCATTCT. It encodes CASSLNTGNNQPQHS.

This clonotype was observed many times. The chain carries TRBV10-3 and TRBJ1-1, with 10 bases aligning to TRBD1. The CDR3 has 14 residues. After removal of 0 bases from V and 11 bases from J, the junction contained 6 bases not matched to a gene. Germline CDR1 is ENHRY and CDR2 is SYGVKD. The chain's CDR3 is CAISESAGQGKAFF. In DNA, the CDR3 is TGTGCCATCAGTGAGTCGGCGGGACAGGGGAAGGCTTTCTTT.

The chain recombines TRBV6-2 or TRBV6-3 with TRBJ1-4; no clear D. The ends were cut back, 6 bases at V and 8 bases at J, with 13 bases in the middle. Germline V gene lookup returns CDR1 MNHEY and CDR2 SVGEGT. The CDR3 length is 13 residues. As DNA, the CDR3 is TGTGCCAGCAGAAAGGGCCAAGGGGAAAAACTGTTTTTT. Translating gives CASRKGQGEKLFF.

The V gene is TRBV6-5, the J gene TRBJ1-1, with unresolved D. Germline V gives CDR1 MNHEY, CDR2 SVGAGI. The CDR3 runs 13 residues. The V and J ends lost 0 bases and 5 bases respectively, with 7 bases between them. The CDR3 protein is CASSYSPGTEAFF. The CDR3 DNA follows: TGTGCCAGCAGTTACTCGCCCGGGACTGAAGCTTTCTTT.